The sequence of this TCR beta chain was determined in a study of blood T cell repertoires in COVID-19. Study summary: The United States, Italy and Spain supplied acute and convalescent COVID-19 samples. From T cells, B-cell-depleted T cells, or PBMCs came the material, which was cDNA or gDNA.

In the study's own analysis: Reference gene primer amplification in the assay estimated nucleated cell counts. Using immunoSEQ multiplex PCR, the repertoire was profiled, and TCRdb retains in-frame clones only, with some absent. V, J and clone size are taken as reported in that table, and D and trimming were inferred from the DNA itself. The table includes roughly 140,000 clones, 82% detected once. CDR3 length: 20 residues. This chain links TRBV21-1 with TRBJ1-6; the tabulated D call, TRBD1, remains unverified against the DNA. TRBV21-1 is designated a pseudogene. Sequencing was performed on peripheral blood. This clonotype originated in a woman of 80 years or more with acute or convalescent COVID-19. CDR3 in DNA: TGTGCCAGCAGCAAAGCTAGAAGGGGCCGTGAGAGCTCCTATAATTCACCCCTCCACTTT. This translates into CASSKARRGRESSYNSPLHF.